This T cell receptor (beta chain) is from a study of identical twins. Study-level findings and limits: Insertions were fewer in abundant cord blood beta clonotypes, whereas memory repertoires showed none of this pattern. The authors drew conclusions from cross-sectional statistical analysis rather than following the same donors.

Healthy Caucasian individuals made up all the donors. This clonotype has more than one count but fewer than ten. Its antigen remains unidentified. TCRdb processed the 5' RACE reads anew with MiXCR; each CDR3 protein has one entry. The sample shows approximately 470,000 distinct CDR3 sequences, 14% of them seen only once. Germline V gene data show CDR1 as KGHSH and CDR2 as LQKENI. The CDR3 has 15 residues. Trimming removed 3 bases at V and 1 base at J, with 11 bases between. The same sample was also used in a study of yellow fever vaccine responses in identical twins. That report adds: Reportedly, the T cell response mounted by twins to vaccine seemed partly convergent, partly personalized.

The chain links TRBV18 to TRBJ2-3, with D possibly matching TRBD2 (5 bases). This clonotype was sampled from a woman aged 18-29 years in good health. Sample: CD4+ T cells sorted from blood. The CDR3 DNA reads TGTGCCAGCTCACCCCTAGCAGCGGGCACAGATACGCAGTATTTT. This encodes CASSPLAAGTDTQYF. The full variable domain, completed using reference TRBV18 and TRBJ2-3, is NAGVMQNPRHLVRRRGQEARLRCSPMKGHSHVYWYRQLPEEGLKFMVYLQKENIIDESGMPKERFSAEFPKEGPSILRIQQVVRGDSAAYFCASSPLAAGTDTQYFGPGTRLTVL.